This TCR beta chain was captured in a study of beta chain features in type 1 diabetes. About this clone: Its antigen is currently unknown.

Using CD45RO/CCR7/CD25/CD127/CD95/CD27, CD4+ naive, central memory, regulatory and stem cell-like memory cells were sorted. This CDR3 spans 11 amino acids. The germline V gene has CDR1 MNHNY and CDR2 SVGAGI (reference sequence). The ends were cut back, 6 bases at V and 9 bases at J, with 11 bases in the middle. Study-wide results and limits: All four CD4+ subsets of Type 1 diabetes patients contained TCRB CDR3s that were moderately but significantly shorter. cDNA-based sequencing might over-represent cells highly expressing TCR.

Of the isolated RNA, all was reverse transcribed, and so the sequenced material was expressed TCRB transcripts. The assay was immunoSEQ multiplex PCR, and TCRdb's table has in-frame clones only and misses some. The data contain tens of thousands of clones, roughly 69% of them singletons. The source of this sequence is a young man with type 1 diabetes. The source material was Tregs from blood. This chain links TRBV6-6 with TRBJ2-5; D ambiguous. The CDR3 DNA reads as TGTGCCAGCAGCCGGTTTCTTGCCCAGTACTTC. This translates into CASSRFLAQYF.